A single T cell receptor (beta chain) is shown here with its context. Its cognate antigen is unknown. Germline CDR1 is LNHDA and CDR2 is SQIVND (reference sequence). CDR3 length: 15 residues. The ends were cut back, 9 bases at V and 0 bases at J, with 12 bases in the middle. The record originates from a study of shared clonotypes between healthy human individuals. Study-wide background: Each donor's CD8 memory used one plate, CD8 naive two, each CD4 subset three.

In the sorted-subset replicate PCRs, 150 to 200 ng DNA, 25,000 to 30,000 T cell genomes, was used. Clones were read by immunoSEQ multiplex PCR, and TCRdb kept only the in-frame ones, dropping some. Of 2 million to 3 million clones detected, 80% to 95% appear once; the ten largest clones hold roughly 0.39%. General study findings and limits: Sorted-subset sequencing was shown by rarefaction to be incomplete despite large depth.

The chain couples TRBV19 to TRBJ2-6; either TRBD1 or TRBD2 may supply D (5 bases each). Sequencing used naive CD4+ T cells from PBMCs. Described subset: CD45RA+ positively selected. The TCR sequence derives from a man in his late teens or twenties in good health. Some clones in this sample may be carry-over from other donors' samples. Here the CDR3 DNA reads TGTGCCAGCACCGGGGCCCCCTCTGGGGCCAACGTCCTGACTTTC. As protein: CASTGAPSGANVLTF.